This T cell receptor beta chain comes out of a study of T cells in women clearing cervical HPV infection. Study at large: Control women cleared a single incident HPV16 infection within 12 months. HLA type stays a possible confounder, typing being limited.

Worth noting for this clone: Antigen unknown. The missing CDR3 end, 3 residues past where the read stops, is filled in from the germline J gene.

Germline assignment: CDR1 ENHRY and CDR2 SYGVKD. V dropped 4 bases and J dropped 6 bases, with 10 bases sitting between them. The CDR3 totals 13 residues. Study outcomes and limitations: TRBV6-7 relative abundance averaged 0.11% in cases and 0.15% to 0.2% in controls.

The data were produced by immunoSEQ multiplex PCR, yet TCRdb's version contains in-frame clones alone and is incomplete. The sample holds about 22,000 clones. The TCR comes from a woman aged 18 to 69 with a cervical HPV16 infection that either progressed to CIN3+ or cleared (not recorded which). The sequenced material came from blood buffy coat. The chain has TRBV10-3 and TRBJ1-5; D is perhaps TRBD1 (5 bases). Partial CDR3 DNA: TGTGCCATCAGTGGGGGGGAAGGTCAGCCC. Amino acids: CAISGGEGQP. The full CDR3 protein is CAISGGEGQPQHF.